The clone carrying this TCR beta chain was recorded only once. This specimen comes from a study of blood T cell repertoires in COVID-19. Study-level background: Samples representing acute and convalescent COVID-19 were sourced from the United States, Italy and Spain.

Participant-given clinical history determined each cohort assignment. Symptom resolution, clearance, or two negative PCRs marked the recovered donors of Cohort 3. V was cut by 5 bases and J by 4 bases, with 11 bases left in between. The CDR3 spans 14 residues. Germline V gives CDR1 SEHNR, CDR2 FQNEAQ (reference sequence). How the authors handled the data: Reference gene primers were amplified, and this amplification served to estimate nucleated cell counts. Sequenced by immunoSEQ multiplex PCR; TCRdb stores in-frame clones only, minus some. The DNA was the basis for D and trimming; V, J and clone size are from that table. The table has 330,000 or so clones, approximately 88% seen once.

The genes are TRBV7-9 and TRBJ2-2; D is possibly TRBD1 (5 bases). The material sequenced was PBMCs or T cells enriched from blood (not recorded which). The sequence derives from a man in his thirties or forties who had recovered from COVID-19. The CDR3 loop is CASSPQVGTGELFF. In DNA form, the CDR3 reads TGTGCCAGCAGCCCACAGGTTGGCACCGGGGAGCTGTTTTTT. Variable domain in full (rest from reference TRBV7-9 and TRBJ2-2): DTGVSQNPRHKITKRGQNVTFRCDPISEHNRLYWYRQTLGQGPEFLTYFQNEAQLEKSRLLSDRFSAERPKGSFSTLEIQRTEQGDSAMYLCASSPQVGTGELFFGEGSRLTVL.